Shown below are 14 T cell receptor beta chains from a single sample sequenced in a study of T cells in localized non-small cell lung cancer. TCRdb's copy holds only in-frame clones and misses some; the assay was immunoSEQ multiplex PCR. The data show hundreds of clones, around a third seen once. This specimen consisted of lung tumor tissue, obtained before any cancer treatment. Receptors were obtained from a man aged 35-69 years with stage III lung adenocarcinoma.

V is TRBV11-3 and J is TRBJ2-3; 8 bases are a match to TRBD2. Germline assignment: CDR1 SGHNT and CDR2 YENEEA. The CDR3 loop spans 15 amino acids. The V and J ends lost 3 bases and 7 bases, in that order; junction bases with no gene match: 9. In DNA, the CDR3 is TGTGCCAGCAGCTTGGTTAGCGGGGACGTTTATACGCAGTATTTT. Translated, it gives CASSLVSGDVYTQYF.

This clone showed up just a few times. The chain is built from TRBV6-8 and TRBJ2-5; TRBD2 might be the D (5 bases). The CDR3 runs 15 residues. Trimming left V 5 bases short and J 1 base short, with 14 bases between. CDR1 is MNHGY, CDR2 SAAAGT, per germline. The CDR3 coding sequence is TGTGCCAGCAGTCCCCATCCAGGAGGCCAAGAGACCCAGTACTTC. Amino acids: CASSPHPGGQETQYF.

This clone is labeled as large (0.1 to 1%). The genes are TRBV11-3 and TRBJ2-5, with D maybe TRBD2 (7 bases). The germline V gene encodes CDR1 SGHNT and CDR2 YENEEA. CDR3 length: 14 residues. Trimming left V 6 bases short and J 9 bases short, with 20 bases between. In DNA, the CDR3 is TGTGCCAGCAGTACGATGGGGGGGGCCGGTGCCCAGTACTTC. It translates to CASSTMGGAGAQYF. Supplemented by reference TRBV11-3 and TRBJ2-5, the full variable domain reads EAGVVQSPRYKIIEKKQPVAFWCNPISGHNTLYWYLQNLGQGPELLIRYENEEAVDDSQLPKDRFSAERLKGVDSTLKIQPAELGDSAVYLCASSTMGGAGAQYFGPGTRLLVL.

This clone showed up just a few times. The chain is built from TRBV30 and TRBJ2-4; no reliable D call. This CDR3 is built from 15 residues. The V end was cut by 3 bases, the J end by 0 bases, with 12 bases between. Germline loops: CDR1 GTSNPN, CDR2 SVGIG (reference sequence). The CDR3 is CAWRGRVLAKNIQYF. The CDR3 DNA reads as TGTGCCTGGAGAGGACGGGTACTAGCCAAAAACATTCAGTACTTC. The variable domain in full, with the rest retrieved from reference TRBV30 and TRBJ2-4, is SQTIHQWPATLVQPVGSPLSLECTVEGTSNPNLYWYRQAAGRGLQLLFYSVGIGQISSEVPQNLSASRPQDRQFILSSKKLLLSDSGFYLCAWRGRVLAKNIQYFGAGTRLSVL.

This sequence joins TRBV11-3 and TRBJ2-1; 9 bases are shared with TRBD2. CDR1 SGHNT and CDR2 YENEEA come from the germline V gene. This CDR3 region has 15 residues. Unmatched junction bases numbered 3, after V lost 5 bases and J lost 1 base. This CDR3 is CASSELAGSYNEQFF. The DNA of the CDR3 is TGTGCCAGCAGCGAGCTAGCGGGGTCCTACAATGAGCAGTTCTTC.

The chain has TRBV29-1 and TRBJ1-2, with D unresolved. CDR1 is SQVTM, CDR2 ANQGSEA, per germline. The CDR3 is 12 amino acids. The V end was cut by 7 bases, the J end by 0 bases, with 9 bases between. CDR3 sequence reads: CSGWTPNYGYTF. CDR3 in DNA: TGCAGCGGGTGGACTCCTAACTATGGCTACACCTTC.

The J gene is TRBJ2-3, the V gene TRBV6-8; 8 bases match TRBD2. The CDR3 spans 13 residues. Germline trimming cut 7 bases from V and 0 bases from J; bases unmatched to any gene: 0. Germline V gene lookup returns CDR1 MNHGY and CDR2 SAAAGT. The CDR3 spells CASIAGSTDTQYF. CDR3 nucleotide sequence: TGTGCCAGCATAGCGGGGAGCACAGATACGCAGTATTTT.

This clone is categorized as medium-sized (0.01 to 0.1%). The chain combines TRBV11-3 with TRBJ1-1; 12 positions match TRBD1. Unmatched junction bases numbered 14, after V lost 4 bases and J lost 5 bases. Per the germline V gene, CDR1 is SGHNT and CDR2 is YENEEA. CDR3 size: 18 residues. CDR3 coding DNA: TGTGCCAGCAGCTCTCCTGGGACAGGGGGCTTGTTGGGAACTGAAGCTTTCTTT. This sequence encodes CASSSPGTGGLLGTEAFF. The complete variable domain, with remaining parts taken from reference TRBV11-3 and TRBJ1-1, reads EAGVVQSPRYKIIEKKQPVAFWCNPISGHNTLYWYLQNLGQGPELLIRYENEEAVDDSQLPKDRFSAERLKGVDSTLKIQPAELGDSAVYLCASSSPGTGGLLGTEAFFGQGTRLTVV.

The chain employs TRBV6-8 and TRBJ2-7; 10 positions match TRBD2. Trimming removed 0 bases from V and 5 bases from J; junction bases left unmatched: 4. CDR1 is MNHGY, CDR2 SAAAGT, per germline. This CDR3 contains 15 residues. The CDR3 DNA is TGTGCCAGCAGTTACTCTAGCGGGGGGCACGACGAGCAGTACTTC. It encodes CASSYSSGGHDEQYF.

This chain joins TRBV18 and TRBJ1-3; no clear D gene. There are 14 residues in the CDR3. Per the germline V gene, CDR1 is KGHSH and CDR2 is LQKENI. Trimming left V 1 base short and J 0 bases short, with 4 bases between. In DNA form, the CDR3 reads TGTGCCAGCTCACCACAGGACTCTGGAAACACCATATATTTT. This gives the protein CASSPQDSGNTIYF.

The V and J genes are TRBV28 and TRBJ1-5; TRBD1 agrees at 8 bases. This CDR3 is 15 amino acids long. Trimming at V came to 5 bases and at J to 6 bases, leaving 9 bases not matched to a gene. Germline CDR1 and CDR2: MDHEN and SYDVKM. CDR3 coding DNA: TGTGCCAGCAGTCTTTCGGACAGGGATACTCAGCCCCAGCATTTT. Residues: CASSLSDRDTQPQHF.

This chain connects TRBV28 to TRBJ2-7; D not certain. The CDR3 covers 13 residues. Germline assignment: CDR1 MDHEN and CDR2 SYDVKM. The V end lost 5 bases, the J end lost 2 bases, and 10 bases lay between the germline ends. In DNA form, the CDR3 reads TGTGCCAGCAGTACGGAGTTACCCTACGAGCAGTACTTC. This encodes CASSTELPYEQYF.

This clone was observed a handful of times. This sequence joins TRBV9 and TRBJ2-1; 9 bases fit TRBD2. The CDR3 consists of 15 residues. CDR1 is SGDLS and CDR2 is YYNGEE in the germline V gene. The V segment lost 3 bases and the J segment 9 bases; nucleotides outside the gene matches: 10. CDR3 in amino acids: CASSALGGLASEQFF. The CDR3 DNA sequence: TGTGCCAGCAGCGCACTGGGAGGACTAGCGAGTGAGCAGTTCTTC.

The table lists this clone with a few counts. The chain carries TRBV19 and TRBJ2-1; a weak D match, TRBD2 (6 bases). The length of the CDR3 is 14 residues. The V end was cut by 1 base, the J end by 12 bases, with 16 bases between. Germline-derived CDR1 and CDR2 are LNHDA and SQIVND (reference sequence). In DNA form, the CDR3 reads TGTGCCAGTAGTATAGGGACTAACTCCCTTCGGCAGTTCTTC. Encoded protein: CASSIGTNSLRQFF.